This record covers a single TCR beta chain. This entry belongs to a study of T-cell reconstitution after alpha-beta-depleted transplantation in children. This CDR3 contains 13 residues. Trimming pared 4 bases from V and 5 bases from J, leaving 11 bases between. The germline CDR1 and CDR2 sequences are SEHNR and FQNEAQ (reference sequence). Using unique molecular identifiers, the investigators prepared the TCRbeta library. In TCRdb, the PCR reads were re-called with MiXCR into one record per CDR3 protein. The data contain about 200,000 distinct CDR3 sequences, 6.6% of them singletons. The chain combines TRBV7-9 with TRBJ2-5; D is possibly TRBD2 (6 bases). The receptor was derived from a boy under 10 years old with acute lymphoblastic leukemia, due to receive a stem cell transplant. The sequencing here drew on PBMCs, taken before TCRalphabeta/CD19-depleted stem cell transplant. The CDR3 region is CASSSREMETQYF. CDR3 DNA sequence: TGTGCCAGCAGCTCTCGGGAGATGGAGACCCAGTACTTC.